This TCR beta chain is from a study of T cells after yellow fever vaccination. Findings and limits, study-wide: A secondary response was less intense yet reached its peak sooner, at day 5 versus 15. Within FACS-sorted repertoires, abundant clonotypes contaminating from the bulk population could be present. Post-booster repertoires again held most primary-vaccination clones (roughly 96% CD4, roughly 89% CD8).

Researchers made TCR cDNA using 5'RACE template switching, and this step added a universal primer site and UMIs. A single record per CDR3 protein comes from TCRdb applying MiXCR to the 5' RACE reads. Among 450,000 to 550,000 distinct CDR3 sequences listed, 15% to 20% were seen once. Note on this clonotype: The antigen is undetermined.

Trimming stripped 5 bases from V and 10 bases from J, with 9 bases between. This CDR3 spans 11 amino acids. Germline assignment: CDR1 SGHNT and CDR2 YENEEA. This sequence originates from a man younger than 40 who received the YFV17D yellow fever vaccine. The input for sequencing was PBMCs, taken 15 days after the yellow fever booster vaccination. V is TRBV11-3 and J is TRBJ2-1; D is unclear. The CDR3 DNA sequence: TGTGCCAGCAGCAAGGAACGGGAGCAGTTCTTC. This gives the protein CASSKEREQFF.